A single sample gave rise to the 3 T cell receptor beta chains below, sequenced in a study of regulatory T cells in long-lasting Graves disease. Time point here: persistent/refractory GD, antithyroid drugs over 5 years with positive TRAb. There was RNA extracted from PBMCs, and the TCR library was made from it. With iRepertoire HTBI primers and Arm-PCR of CDR3 regions, TCR beta libraries were built. Via MiXCR, TCRdb re-called the multiplex PCR reads, giving one row per CDR3 protein. Of 400,000 or so distinct CDR3 sequences in the sample, less than 25% were seen once. The source material was peripheral blood mononuclear cells (PBMCs), sampled when the disease was refractory, from a patient treated with antithyroid drugs. All receptors derive from a female donor with Graves disease.

The CDR3 DNA is TGTGCCAGCAGTTACTCGGATACCCAGTACTTC. Encoded protein: CASSYSDTQYF. The chain carries TRBV6-2 or TRBV6-3 and TRBJ2-5; D not certain. V was trimmed by 0 bases and J by 8 bases, leaving 4 bases between them. The V gene's germline CDR1 is MNHEY and CDR2 SVGEGT. The CDR3 covers 11 residues.

The chain uses TRBV7-2 and TRBJ2-2; a weak D match, TRBD1 (6 bases). The germline V gene encodes CDR1 SGHTA and CDR2 FQGNSA. Trimming left V 5 bases short and J 1 base short, with 11 bases between. There are 15 residues in the CDR3. The CDR3 is CASSHGTRNTGELFF. The CDR3 region has the DNA TGTGCCAGCAGCCACGGGACACGGAACACCGGGGAGCTGTTTTTT.

This clonotype was seen once. A clone one base away is much larger, so this may be a read error. The chain links TRBV20-1 to TRBJ2-7, with 9 nucleotides matching TRBD1. Per the germline V gene, CDR1 is DFQATT and CDR2 is SNEGSKA (reference sequence). Germline trimming cut 5 bases from V and 5 bases from J; bases unmatched to any gene: 10. This CDR3 is 14 amino acids long. CDR3 bases: TGCAGTGCTGGCGCCGGGACAGGGCGAGACGAGCAGTACTTC. Residues: CSAGAGTGRDEQYF.